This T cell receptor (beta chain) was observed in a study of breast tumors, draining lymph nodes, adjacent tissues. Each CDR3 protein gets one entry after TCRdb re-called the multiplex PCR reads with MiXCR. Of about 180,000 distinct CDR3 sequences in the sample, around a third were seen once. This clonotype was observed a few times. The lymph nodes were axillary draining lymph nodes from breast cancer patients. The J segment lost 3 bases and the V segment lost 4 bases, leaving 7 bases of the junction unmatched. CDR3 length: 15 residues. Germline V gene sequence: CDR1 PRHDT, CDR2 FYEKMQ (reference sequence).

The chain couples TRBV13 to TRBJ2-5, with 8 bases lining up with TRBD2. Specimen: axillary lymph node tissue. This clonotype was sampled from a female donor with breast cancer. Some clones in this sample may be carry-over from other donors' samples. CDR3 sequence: CASSSPREEKETQYF. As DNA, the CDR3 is TGTGCCAGCAGCTCCCCGCGGGAGGAAAAAGAGACCCAGTACTTC.